This T cell receptor beta chain comes out of a study of naive and memory T cell subsets. The SP2 primer and nested alpha and beta constant region primers amplified ligated cDNA in four rounds. Via MiXCR, TCRdb re-called the 5' RACE reads, giving one row per CDR3 protein. This repertoire shows 48,000 or so distinct CDR3 sequences, approximately 4.5% found once; its top ten account for 0.75% to 0.9%. TCR cDNA received a 3' ligated oligonucleotide that carried a UMI. The sample holds many counts of this clonotype. Its antigen is not known. Whole-study results and caveats: The RNA method is potentially sensitive to activation and differentiation changes.

This CDR3 comprises 17 residues. Germline V gene lookup returns CDR1 WNHNN and CDR2 SYGVQD (reference sequence). V lost 3 bases to trimming and J lost 5 bases; unmatched junction nucleotides: 11. The chain has TRBV10-1 and TRBJ2-2; 8 nucleotides agree with TRBD2. The TCR sequence derives from a female donor in good health. The CDR3 DNA follows: TGCGCCAGCAGTGAATGGATCGGCGGGAGGAAGACCGGGGAGCTGTTTTTT. This sequence encodes CASSEWIGGRKTGELFF.